Each of the 26 T cell receptor beta chains below was sequenced from the same sample in a study of T cell repertoires in cytomegalovirus infection. From the reads, TCRdb called clonotypes with MiXCR, one entry per CDR3 protein. The sample yields 200,000 or so distinct CDR3 sequences, over 25% seen once. Sequencing used PBMCs. The receptors come from a human donor in good health (CMV status not recorded). Some clones in this sample may be carry-over from other donors' samples.

This clonotype was seen more than once but under ten times. The V gene is TRBV11-2, the J gene TRBJ2-7; D ambiguous. Trimming cost V 0 bases and J 3 bases, with 9 bases left between them. There are 14 residues in the CDR3. Germline CDR1 and CDR2: SGHAT and FQNNGV. CDR3 DNA sequence: TGTGCCAGCAGCTTAGAGAGGCTGGGCTACGAGCAGTACTTC. It translates to CASSLERLGYEQYF.

The chain recombines TRBV12-3 or TRBV12-4 with TRBJ1-5, with TRBD1 matching over 9 bases. V was pared by 6 bases and J by 3 bases, with 12 bases of the junction left unmatched. The CDR3 extends over 17 amino acids. For the CDR3, the DNA is TGTGCCAGCAGATTAAGCCGGGGACAGGGAAACAATCAGCCCCAGCATTTT. The encoded protein is CASRLSRGQGNNQPQHF.

This clonotype occurred many times. The chain is built from TRBV28 and TRBJ2-6; 8 bases match TRBD1. Germline V gene data show CDR1 as MDHEN and CDR2 as SYDVKM. CDR3 size: 17 residues. V shed 4 bases, J shed 2 bases, and the junction held 7 bases outside the gene matches. The CDR3 coding sequence is TGTGCCAGCAGTTCGGAGACAGGGGTACCTGGGGCCAACGTCCTGACTTTC. This translates into CASSSETGVPGANVLTF.

The genes are TRBV12-3 or TRBV12-4 and TRBJ2-5; 8 bases fit TRBD2. The CDR3 is 16 amino acids. V lost 2 bases, J lost 5 bases, and 10 bases stayed unmatched. The CDR3 DNA reads as TGTGCCAGCAGTTTATTGGCGGGGGGCCGCCGGGAGACCCAGTACTTC. Its translation is CASSLLAGGRRETQYF.

The V call is TRBV6-2 or TRBV6-3, the J call TRBJ2-5; perhaps TRBD1 as D (5 bases). The CDR3 covers 11 residues. Trimming shortened V by 7 bases and J by 7 bases, and 10 bases separated the two germline ends. CDR1 and CDR2 from the germline V gene are MNHEY and SVGEGT. Here the CDR3 DNA reads TGTGCCAGCACCTCAACAGGGACCCAGTACTTC. This sequence encodes CASTSTGTQYF.

The V and J genes are TRBV5-1 and TRBJ1-2, with TRBD1 matching over 12 bases. V lost 4 bases to trimming and J lost 12 bases; unmatched junction nucleotides: 13. The CDR3 is 15 amino acids. CDR1 is SGHRS, CDR2 YFSETQ, per germline. CDR3 protein: CASSPGQGAQIKDTF. The CDR3 DNA sequence: TGCGCCAGCAGCCCGGGACAGGGGGCGCAGATAAAGGACACCTTC.

This clonotype was detected once. V usage is TRBV23-1 and J usage is TRBJ2-7; a possible D gene is TRBD2 (6 bases). TRBV23-1 is marked as an open reading frame, function uncertain. CDR3 length: 14 residues. Between the trimmed V and J ends, which lost 6 bases and 3 bases, there was a span of 15 bases. The CDR3 DNA sequence: TGCGCCAGCAGCCGCGGGGCGCCGTACTACGAGCAGTACTTC. Translating it yields CASSRGAPYYEQYF.

V gene TRBV5-4 combines with J gene TRBJ2-1; D is uncertain. CDR3 length: 12 residues. V lost 0 bases, J lost 8 bases, and 6 bases lay in between. In germline, CDR1 is SGHNT, CDR2 YYREEE (reference sequence). CDR3 nucleotide sequence: TGTGCCAGCAGCTTGGGTAGGGATGAGCAGTTCTTC. It translates to CASSLGRDEQFF.

CDR3 DNA sequence: TGTGCCAGCTCCAGTCAACCCGGGGAGCTGTTTTTT. Translating it yields CASSSQPGELFF. The rearrangement joins TRBV5-6 to TRBJ2-2; D is undetermined. Trimming took off 7 bases at V and 6 bases at J, with 10 bases between the two ends. This CDR3 spans 12 amino acids. Per the germline V gene, CDR1 is SGHDT and CDR2 is YYEEEE.

At least ten counts were recorded for this clonotype. The CDR3 sequence is CASSLGPNYGYTF. CDR3 nucleotides: TGTGCCAGCAGCTTAGGACCGAACTATGGCTACACCTTC. V gene TRBV7-6 combines with J gene TRBJ1-2, with D uncertain. Germline V CDR1 and CDR2: SGHVS, FNYEAQ. V shed 1 base and J shed 2 bases, with 5 bases lying between them. The CDR3 length is 13 residues.

For this clonotype: One junction end does not reproduce the germline sequence, and a read error may be involved. The V gene is TRBV7-2, the J gene TRBJ1-1; TRBD1 agrees at 9 bases. The CDR3 spans 15 residues. Germline-derived CDR1 and CDR2 are SGHTA and FQGNSA. The CDR3 coding sequence is TGTGCCAGCAGCCCAACAGGGGGCCAGAACACTGTAGCTTTCTTT. Protein sequence: CASSPTGGQNTVAFF. The entire variable domain, with the rest obtained from reference TRBV7-2 and TRBJ1-1, is as follows: GAGVSQSPSNKVTEKGKDVELRCDPISGHTALYWYRQSLGQGLEFLIYFQGNSAPDKSGLPSDRFSAERTGGSVSTLTIQRTQQEDSAVYLCASSPTGGQNTVAFFGQGTRLTVV.

This clonotype showed up just a few times. Germline is not matched at one junction end, which may reflect a read error. The CDR3: CASSLTPDEKLFF. DNA of the CDR3: TGTGCCAGCAGCTTGACACCTGATGAAAAACTGTTTTTT. The chain uses TRBV5-3 and TRBJ1-4; D is undetermined. TRBV5-3 is identified as an open reading frame with a role that is uncertain. The CDR3 has 13 residues.

This clonotype appeared a few times. The chain uses TRBV19 and TRBJ1-1; the D is unclear. CDR1 and CDR2 from the germline V gene are LNHDA and SQIVND (reference sequence). This CDR3 has 15 amino acids. V shed 4 bases and J shed 0 bases, with 12 bases lying between them. CDR3 DNA: TGTGCCAGTAGTAAGTCCGGACGGTTGAACACTGAAGCTTTCTTT. It specifies CASSKSGRLNTEAFF.

This clonotype was seen more than once but under ten times. The rearrangement uses TRBV5-1 and TRBJ1-2; tentatively, D is TRBD1 (5 bases). This CDR3 spans 15 amino acids. V lost 3 bases and J 8 bases, leaving 20 bases between the germline ends. The germline gives CDR1 SGHRS, CDR2 YFSETQ. The CDR3 region is CASSSPGGPGGGYTF. The CDR3 DNA reads TGCGCCAGCAGCTCACCGGGGGGACCCGGGGGAGGCTACACCTTC.

V and J are TRBV6-5 and TRBJ1-2; D possibly corresponds to TRBD1 (6 bases). Per the germline V gene, CDR1 is MNHEY and CDR2 is SVGAGI. The CDR3 runs 12 residues. With 4 bases removed from V and 7 bases from J, the gap between germline ends came to 10 bases. The CDR3 DNA is TGTGCCAGCAGTTCCGGGGACACTGGCTACACCTTC. Amino acids: CASSSGDTGYTF.

This clonotype has only a few counts. The chain joins TRBV7-2 to TRBJ2-7; D may be TRBD2 (6 bases). Germline values: CDR1 SGHTA, CDR2 FQGNSA. The CDR3 covers 13 residues. Trimming removed 5 bases from V and 2 bases from J, with 10 bases in between. The DNA of the CDR3 is TGTGCCAGCAGCCGGGACTTCCCCTACGAGCAGTACTTC. As protein: CASSRDFPYEQYF.

This clonotype was seen only a few times. The V gene is TRBV7-2, the J gene TRBJ2-1, with D tentatively TRBD1 (5 bases). This CDR3 is 14 amino acids long. In germline, CDR1 is SGHTA, CDR2 FQGNSA. Trimming stripped 1 base from V and 10 bases from J, with 14 bases between. The CDR3 sequence is CASSLDGAKGEQFF. CDR3 sequence (DNA): TGTGCCAGCAGCTTAGACGGAGCCAAGGGGGAGCAGTTCTTC. The full variable domain, completed using reference TRBV7-2 and TRBJ2-1, is GAGVSQSPSNKVTEKGKDVELRCDPISGHTALYWYRQSLGQGLEFLIYFQGNSAPDKSGLPSDRFSAERTGGSVSTLTIQRTQQEDSAVYLCASSLDGAKGEQFFGPGTRLTVL.

This clonotype was seen only a few times. This sequence joins TRBV4-1 and TRBJ2-7; possibly TRBD1 for D (6 bases). Germline assignment: CDR1 MGHRA and CDR2 YSYEKL. V shed 1 base and J shed 3 bases, with 10 bases lying between them. This CDR3 region has 14 residues. The CDR3 DNA reads as TGCGCCAGCAGCCAAGTGGGGACAATCTACGAGCAGTACTTC. This gives the protein CASSQVGTIYEQYF.

The V call is TRBV6-2 or TRBV6-3, the J call TRBJ2-5; a weak D match, TRBD2 (5 bases). Germline loops: CDR1 MNHEY, CDR2 SVGEGT. V lost 5 bases to trimming and J lost 8 bases, with 9 bases between them. The CDR3 sequence is 11 residues long. The CDR3 spells CASSRDYTQYF. CDR3 nucleotides: TGTGCCAGCAGTCGGGATTATACCCAGTACTTC.

At least ten counts were recorded for this clonotype. The gene calls are TRBV7-2 and TRBJ1-2; D remains ambiguous. The CDR3 runs 13 residues. The germline CDR1 and CDR2 sequences are SGHTA and FQGNSA. Trimming removed 3 bases at V and 3 bases at J, with 8 bases between. The CDR3 DNA follows: TGTGCCAGCAGCTTCCCAGTCCACTATGGCTACACCTTC. Encoded protein: CASSFPVHYGYTF.

DNA for the CDR3: TGTGCCAGCAGCACCTACAGGGGATTTACTGAAGCTTTCTTT. Protein product: CASSTYRGFTEAFF. V and J are TRBV5-6 and TRBJ1-1, with 7 positions matching TRBD1. This CDR3 is 14 amino acids long. Germline CDR1 is SGHDT and CDR2 is YYEEEE. With V trimmed by 4 bases and J by 5 bases, 8 bases remained unmatched.

With regard to this clonotype: One junction end disagrees with the germline gene, perhaps due to a read error. This sequence joins TRBV10-2 and TRBJ2-3, with a weak D call TRBD1 (6 bases). The germline V gene encodes CDR1 WSHSY and CDR2 SAAADI. This CDR3 comprises 15 residues. The CDR3 sequence: CASIAGAGRADMQYF. In nucleotides, the CDR3 is TGCGCCAGCATTGCAGGGGCAGGGCGGGCAGATATGCAGTATTTT.

This clonotype was seen only a few times. The chain carries TRBV6-2 or TRBV6-3 and TRBJ2-5; D gene uncertain. The CDR3 has 12 residues. With 7 bases removed from V and 5 bases from J, the gap between germline ends came to 11 bases. The V gene's germline CDR1 is MNHEY and CDR2 SVGEGT. CDR3 loop: CASTPNLETQYF. CDR3 nucleotides: TGTGCCAGCACTCCAAATCTGGAGACCCAGTACTTC.

This clonotype was seen only a few times. This sequence joins TRBV5-5 and TRBJ1-6, with 7 bases fitting TRBD1. The CDR3 totals 14 residues. V gave up 2 bases and J gave up 7 bases; unmatched junction bases: 3. Per germline, CDR1 SGHKS and CDR2 YYEKEE (reference sequence). The DNA of the CDR3 is TGTGCCAGCAGCTTTGACAGGGCAAATTCACCCCTCCACTTT. Translating gives CASSFDRANSPLHF.

This clonotype was picked up a small number of times. The chain recombines TRBV6-5 with TRBJ2-5; D remains ambiguous. Germline V gene sequence: CDR1 MNHEY, CDR2 SVGAGI. V lost 6 bases and J lost 4, with 6 bases in between. This CDR3 comprises 11 residues. CDR3 in DNA: TGTGCCAGCAGATCCGCAGAGACCCAGTACTTC. Translated, it gives CASRSAETQYF.

CDR3 residues: CASSLAQTAGGEQYF. The CDR3, as DNA: TGTGCCAGCAGCTTAGCGCAAACAGCGGGGGGCGAGCAGTACTTC. This sequence joins TRBV7-2 and TRBJ2-7; 9 bases line up with TRBD2. The junction had 6 bases not matched to a gene; V was cut back by 0 bases and J by 6 bases. Germline V gene data show CDR1 as SGHTA and CDR2 as FQGNSA. This CDR3 comprises 15 residues.